Here is one T cell receptor (beta chain) with its context. Original data processing: Nucleated cell number was recorded as an estimate derived from reference gene primer amplification. This table comes from immunoSEQ multiplex PCR, and its TCRdb copy is limited to in-frame clones, with some not included. V and J calls and clone size come straight from that table; D and trimming were deduced from the DNA. The sample carries tens of thousands of clones, approximately 86% recorded once. This entry belongs to a study of blood T cell repertoires in COVID-19. The CDR3 runs 14 residues. Trimming cost V 2 bases and J 8 bases; bases outside gene matches: 7. Germline CDR1 and CDR2: SGHDT and YYEEEE.

This TCR was recovered from a woman aged 45-65 years with active or convalescent COVID-19. The sample was peripheral blood. This sequence joins TRBV5-6 and TRBJ1-1; TRBD1 matches 9 bases. The CDR3 here is CASSFRDRVGEAFF. CDR3 DNA sequence: TGTGCCAGCAGCTTCCGGGACAGGGTGGGAGAAGCTTTCTTT. Combining the CDR3 with reference TRBV5-6 and TRBJ1-1 gives the whole variable domain DAGVTQSPTHLIKTRGQQVTLRCSPKSGHDTVSWYQQALGQGPQFIFQYYEEEERQRGNFPDRFSGHQFPNYSSELNVNALLLGDSALYLCASSFRDRVGEAFFGQGTRLTVV.